Following are 20 T cell receptor beta chains from one sample sequenced in a study of Ad26.COV2.S vaccination and SARS-CoV-2 variants. The assay was immunoSEQ multiplex PCR, and TCRdb's table has in-frame clones only and misses some. The sample lists about 94,000 clones; 82% were seen once. This specimen consisted of peripheral blood, obtained after recovery from COVID-19. Receptors were obtained from a human donor who had recovered from COVID-19.

For the CDR3, the DNA is TGTGCCAGCAGTCCCATTTATCAGGCGCGAGTGGAGCAGCCCCAGCATTTT. Amino acids: CASSPIYQARVEQPQHF. The chain recombines TRBV28 with TRBJ1-5; D gene uncertain. The germline CDR1 and CDR2 sequences are MDHEN and SYDVKM. The CDR3 has 17 residues. The ends were cut back, 5 bases at V and 7 bases at J, with 24 bases in the middle.

The chain combines TRBV2 with TRBJ1-5; D is ambiguous. This CDR3 is built from 15 residues. V was cut by 6 bases and J by 1 base, with 13 bases left in between. CDR1 and CDR2 (germline): SNHLY, FYNNEI. For the CDR3, the DNA is TGTGCCAGCAGCGGAGGGTTGACAAGCAATCAGCCCCAGCATTTT. Its translation: CASSGGLTSNQPQHF.

V gene TRBV7-2 combines with J gene TRBJ2-3, with TRBD2 as a possible D gene (6 bases). V was pared by 1 base and J by 11 bases, with 13 bases between. The length of the CDR3 is 13 residues. Germline V gives CDR1 SGHTA, CDR2 FQGNSA. Here the CDR3 DNA reads TGTGCCAGCAGCTTAGTGGGCGGGGTAATGCAGTATTTT. Amino acids: CASSLVGGVMQYF.

This chain links TRBV6-2 or TRBV6-3 with TRBJ1-2; 8 bases align to TRBD1. V lost 2 bases and J lost 1; bases outside the gene matches: 12. The germline V gene encodes CDR1 MNHEY and CDR2 SVGEGT. This CDR3 contains 18 residues. This CDR3 reads CASSYGVTGASHNYGYTF. CDR3 nucleotides: TGTGCCAGCAGTTACGGGGTGACAGGGGCCTCCCATAACTATGGCTACACCTTC.

To note about this clone: The same CDR3 arises from other DNA sequences in this sample as well. J is TRBJ2-5 and V is TRBV18; D is uncertain. The V and J ends lost 1 base and 0 bases respectively, with 0 bases between them. The CDR3 totals 12 residues. Germline CDR1 reads KGHSH; CDR2 reads LQKENI. CDR3 nucleotides: TGTGCCAGCTCACCACACCAAGAGACCCAGTACTTC. Its protein product is CASSPHQETQYF.

This clone was found many times. The chain combines TRBV9 with TRBJ2-6; 10 bases align to TRBD1. CDR1 SGDLS and CDR2 YYNGEE come from the germline V gene. V shed 2 bases and J 0 bases; nucleotides not matched to a gene: 5. CDR3 length: 18 residues. CDR3 nucleotide sequence: TGTGCCAGCAGCGTTGGGGGGACAGGGGACTCTGGGGCCAACGTCCTGACTTTC. It yields the protein CASSVGGTGDSGANVLTF.

The V gene is TRBV5-1, the J gene TRBJ1-1; maybe TRBD1 (5 bases). In germline, CDR1 is SGHRS, CDR2 YFSETQ. The V and J ends lost 0 bases and 6 bases respectively, with 12 bases between them. The CDR3 runs 14 residues. The CDR3 here is CASSLAGGYSEAFF. The CDR3 nucleotides are TGCGCCAGCAGCTTGGCCGGGGGGTACTCTGAAGCTTTCTTT.

The genes are TRBV7-6 and TRBJ2-2; 7 nucleotides line up with TRBD2. CDR3 length: 13 residues. Germline CDR1 SGHVS, CDR2 FNYEAQ. The J segment lost 5 bases and the V segment lost 6 bases, leaving 3 bases of the junction unmatched. The CDR3 DNA sequence: TGTGCCAGCAGTCGTAGCGGGACCGGGGAGCTGTTTTTT. Protein product: CASSRSGTGELFF.

The rearrangement links TRBV21-1 to TRBJ1-2; the tabulated D call, TRBD1, remains unverified against the DNA. TRBV21-1 is a documented pseudogene. The CDR3 loop spans 14 amino acids. For the CDR3, the DNA is TGTGCCAGCAGCAAAGCCATCGGACAGTATGGCTACACCTTC. The encoded protein is CASSKAIGQYGYTF.

The chain joins TRBV11-2 to TRBJ2-1; a possible D gene is TRBD2 (5 bases). Germline lookup yields CDR1 SGHAT and CDR2 FQNNGV. Trimming took off 5 bases at V and 7 bases at J, with 12 bases between the two ends. This CDR3 has 13 residues. The CDR3 sequence is CASSPGGGNEQFF. Here the CDR3 DNA reads TGTGCCAGCAGCCCCGGAGGCGGAAATGAGCAGTTCTTC.

The V gene is TRBV25-1, the J gene TRBJ2-7, with D perhaps TRBD1 (5 bases). Germline-derived CDR1 and CDR2 are MGHDK and SYGVNS. There are 15 residues in the CDR3. Deletions cut 1 base from V and 0 bases from J, with 10 bases between. CDR3 in amino acids: CASSESGSSSYEQYF. The DNA of the CDR3 is TGTGCCAGCAGTGAATCAGGGTCGAGCTCCTACGAGCAGTACTTC.

V gene TRBV3-1 (or the pseudogene TRBV3-2) combines with J gene TRBJ2-7; 7 bases agree with TRBD1. The V gene's germline CDR1 is LGHDT and CDR2 YNNKEL (reference sequence). The CDR3 loop spans 16 amino acids. V shed 4 bases and J 2 bases; nucleotides not matched to a gene: 11. The CDR3 loop is CASSRRGQGVTYEQYF. The CDR3, as DNA: TGTGCCAGCAGCCGAAGGGGGCAGGGGGTTACCTACGAGCAGTACTTC.

This chain links TRBV18 with TRBJ2-1; possible D gene TRBD1, 5 bases. There are 14 residues in the CDR3. Germline CDR1 and CDR2: KGHSH and LQKENI. Trimming stripped 5 bases from V and 6 bases from J, with 14 bases between. This chain's CDR3 is CASSGQQTSNEQFF. The DNA for the CDR3 is TGTGCCAGCTCAGGACAACAGACCAGCAATGAGCAGTTCTTC.

The V gene is TRBV28, the J gene TRBJ1-2, with 7 nucleotides matching TRBD1. J gave up 5 bases and V 6 bases, and 15 bases lay outside the gene matches. The length of the CDR3 is 16 residues. The V gene's germline CDR1 is MDHEN and CDR2 SYDVKM. The CDR3 nucleotides are TGTGCCAGCAGCTTAGACAGGGCTTCTCCGGGGTATGGCTACACCTTC. Translation: CASSLDRASPGYGYTF.

This chain joins TRBV5-4 and TRBJ2-1; D remains unclear. In germline, CDR1 is SGHNT, CDR2 YYREEE (reference sequence). V was trimmed by 6 bases and J by 6 bases, leaving 22 bases between them. This CDR3 is 16 amino acids long. This chain's CDR3 is CASNPGGPSTINEQFF. Here the CDR3 DNA reads TGTGCCAGCAACCCGGGCGGCCCCTCTACAATCAATGAGCAGTTCTTC.

This chain joins TRBV7-2 and TRBJ2-1, with 12 nucleotides matching TRBD2. The V segment lost 5 bases and the J segment 6 bases; nucleotides outside the gene matches: 8. Germline loops: CDR1 SGHTA, CDR2 FQGNSA. The CDR3 consists of 16 residues. The CDR3 region is CASSGRLAGVGNEQFF. The CDR3 DNA is TGTGCCAGCAGCGGACGACTAGCGGGAGTAGGCAATGAGCAGTTCTTC. Filled out from reference TRBV7-2 and TRBJ2-1, the complete variable domain reads GAGVSQSPSNKVTEKGKDVELRCDPISGHTALYWYRQSLGQGLEFLIYFQGNSAPDKSGLPSDRFSAERTGGSVSTLTIQRTQQEDSAVYLCASSGRLAGVGNEQFFGPGTRLTVL.

The V gene is TRBV7-7, the J gene TRBJ2-5; maybe TRBD2 (6 bases). Germline assignment: CDR1 SSHAT and CDR2 FNYEAQ (reference sequence). The CDR3 runs to 14 residues. V lost 5 bases and J 5 bases, leaving 15 bases between the germline ends. The CDR3 spells CASSIGLIGETQYF. For the CDR3, the DNA is TGTGCCAGCAGCATAGGACTAATCGGGGAGACCCAGTACTTC. The full variable domain, with the rest looked up from reference TRBV7-7 and TRBJ2-5, is GAGVSQSPRYKVTKRGQDVTLRCDPISSHATLYWYQQALGQGPEFLTYFNYEAQPDKSGLPSDRFSAERPEGSISTLTIQRTEQRDSAMYRCASSIGLIGETQYFGPGTRLLVL.

The rearrangement uses TRBV4-3 and TRBJ2-3; 7 bases align to TRBD1. This CDR3 has 16 amino acids. Germline V gene data show CDR1 as LGHNA and CDR2 as YSLEER. V lost 0 bases, J lost 3 bases, and 6 bases stayed unmatched. The CDR3 region is CASSQDFQGVTDTQYF. The DNA of the CDR3 is TGCGCCAGCAGCCAAGATTTTCAGGGGGTGACAGATACGCAGTATTTT.

This clone came up once. The gene calls are TRBV19 and TRBJ1-2, with TRBD1 as a possible D gene (5 bases). Germline CDR1 LNHDA, CDR2 SQIVND (reference sequence). V was pared by 0 bases and J by 7 bases, with 12 bases between. The CDR3 contains 14 residues. The CDR3 DNA reads as TGTGCCAGTAGTATAGATCGGAGGGGTCTTGGCTACACCTTC. It encodes CASSIDRRGLGYTF.

The rearrangement uses TRBV6-2 or TRBV6-3 and TRBJ2-6, with D possibly called TRBD1 or TRBD2 (6 bases each). This CDR3 is 21 amino acids long. V was clipped by 2 bases and J by 0 bases, with 23 bases between them. CDR1 and CDR2 (germline): MNHEY, SVGEGT. CDR3 residues: CASSYGGPGGRSYSGANVLTF. As DNA, the CDR3 is TGTGCCAGCAGTTACGGGGGCCCCGGGGGCAGGTCCTACTCTGGGGCCAACGTCCTGACTTTC.